Below, one T cell receptor (beta chain) is given with its context. The antigen is unknown. Looked up from germline, CDR1 is SEHNR and CDR2 is FQNEAQ (reference sequence). The V end lost 7 bases, the J end lost 1 base, and 11 bases lay between the germline ends. There are 13 residues in the CDR3. These data come from a study of PD-1 blockade in classical Hodgkin lymphoma. Clones were sequenced by immunoSEQ multiplex PCR, and TCRdb holds only the in-frame ones, with some missing. Counted here are under 100,000 clones, roughly 83% occurring once; the ten biggest clones make up 9.5% to 15%. Autologous stem cell transplantation was followed by relapse in every patient, and brentuximab vedotin exposure varied. Study-level findings and limits: Exclusion applied to patients who initiated nivolumab less than 1 year following ASCT.

This specimen consisted of peripheral blood mononuclear cells (PBMCs), obtained at baseline. This chain connects TRBV7-9 to TRBJ2-7; weak D call: TRBD2 (5 bases). The origin of this receptor is a human donor with classical Hodgkin lymphoma. DNA for the CDR3: TGTGCCAGCAAATCTAGCAGATCCTACGAGCAGTACTTC. It translates to CASKSSRSYEQYF. Combining the CDR3 with reference TRBV7-9 and TRBJ2-7 gives the whole variable domain DTGVSQNPRHKITKRGQNVTFRCDPISEHNRLYWYRQTLGQGPEFLTYFQNEAQLEKSRLLSDRFSAERPKGSFSTLEIQRTEQGDSAMYLCASKSSRSYEQYFGPGTRLTVT.